This TCR beta chain derives from a study of blood T cell repertoires in COVID-19. TCRdb's copy holds only in-frame clones and misses some; the assay was immunoSEQ multiplex PCR. This table has under 60,000 clones, 75% to 95% appearing once. The CDR3 contains 18 residues. Germline V lookup: CDR1 LGHDT, CDR2 YNNKEL (reference sequence). Trimming cost V 7 bases and J 0 bases, with 25 bases left between them. The J gene is TRBJ2-7, the V gene TRBV3-1 (or the pseudogene TRBV3-2), with D tentatively TRBD2 (7 bases). Material: peripheral blood. The receptor's source is a man aged 50 to 60 with active COVID-19. The CDR3 spells CASIGKLVAGASSYEQYF. CDR3 nucleotides: TGTGCCAGCATCGGAAAACTCGTCGCGGGGGCCTCCTCCTACGAGCAGTACTTC.